This T cell receptor beta chain was recovered during a study of cytomegalovirus exposure and HLA in healthy donors. Study outcomes and limitations: The authors listed about 170 TCR beta chains as cytomegalovirus-associated. Cytomegalovirus status was reportedly diagnosed by the classifier with high specificity and sensitivity.

Assay: immunoSEQ multiplex PCR; the TCRdb copy retains only in-frame clones and omits some. The data contain about 160,000 clones, 91% of them seen just once; the ten biggest clones take up roughly 3%. In the case of this clone: The target antigen is unknown.

The V segment lost 7 bases and the J segment 4 bases; nucleotides outside the gene matches: 3. This CDR3 is 12 amino acids long. CDR1 LNHDA and CDR2 SQIVND come from the germline V gene (reference sequence). Sequenced sample: PBMCs. The V and J genes are TRBV19 and TRBJ2-5; 7 bases map to TRBD1. This sequence originates from a woman younger than 35 in good health and CMV-seropositive. The CDR3 coding sequence is TGTGCCAGTAACAGGGGCGGAGAGACCCAGTACTTC. Protein sequence: CASNRGGETQYF.